Listed below are T cell receptor beta chains from one sample, sequenced in a study of CD8 T cells in ankylosing spondylitis. TCRdb re-analysed the 5' RACE reads in MiXCR, keeping a single row per CDR3 protein. Here the sample spans fewer than 250,000 distinct CDR3 sequences, around 18% being singletons. The source material was blood, either unsorted or a sorted T cell fraction (not recorded which). The receptors shown here come from a male donor with ankylosing spondylitis. CDR3s leave out the opening cysteine and the closing phenylalanine or tryptophan. D genes are given only for firm matches.

d_gene: .
j_gene: TRBJ1-1
v_gene: TRBV29-1
CDR3aa: SVWEGNDEAF

d_gene: .
j_gene: TRBJ1-5
v_gene: TRBV19
CDR3aa: ASSITDYSNQPQH

d_gene: TRBD2
j_gene: TRBJ2-1
v_gene: TRBV2
CDR3aa: ASSTPSLAGVDEQF

d_gene: .
j_gene: TRBJ2-3
v_gene: TRBV9
CDR3aa: ASSIRQDLTDTQY

d_gene: TRBD2
j_gene: TRBJ2-3
v_gene: TRBV13
CDR3aa: ASSLGLAETSTDTQY

d_gene: TRBD2
j_gene: TRBJ2-7
v_gene: TRBV20-1
CDR3aa: SATGLASAEQY

d_gene: .
j_gene: TRBJ2-1
v_gene: TRBV20-1
CDR3aa: SARGFTGYNEQF

d_gene: TRBD1
j_gene: TRBJ2-1
v_gene: TRBV4-3
CDR3aa: ASSHGQGPNEQF

d_gene: .
j_gene: TRBJ1-2
v_gene: TRBV7-2
CDR3aa: ASSLRAGGYGYT

d_gene: TRBD1
j_gene: TRBJ1-6
v_gene: TRBV5-6
CDR3aa: ASSLLTGDSPLH